Reported below is one T cell receptor (beta chain). This record belongs to a study of T cell changes during pregnancy in multiple sclerosis. V gave up 3 bases and J gave up 4 bases; unmatched junction bases: 8. From germline, CDR1 is LNHDA and CDR2 SQIVND (reference sequence). This CDR3 is built from 15 residues. TCRdb keeps only in-frame clones here, not all; method: immunoSEQ multiplex PCR. Of around 39,000 clones in the sample, around 92% were seen once. V gene TRBV19 combines with J gene TRBJ2-7; 8 bases fit TRBD1. The sequencing used CD8+ T cells from peripheral blood mononuclear cells, collected before pregnancy. The receptor was derived from a female donor with multiple sclerosis, enrolled in a pregnancy study. This CDR3 is CASSIGQGGTYEQYF. The CDR3 DNA is TGTGCCAGTAGTATCGGACAGGGTGGGACTTACGAGCAGTACTTC. Based on the CDR3 plus reference TRBV19 and TRBJ2-7, the full variable domain is DGGITQSPKYLFRKEGQNVTLSCEQNLNHDAMYWYRQDPGQGLRLIYYSQIVNDFQKGDIAEGYSVSREKKESFPLTVTSAQKNPTAFYLCASSIGQGGTYEQYFGPGTRLTVT.